The 6 T cell receptor beta chains in this list originate from one sample, sequenced in a study of blood T cell repertoires in COVID-19. Measured with immunoSEQ multiplex PCR; TCRdb has only the in-frame clones, and not every one. Altogether about 400,000 clones are present, roughly 89% being singletons, with the ten largest covering 4.3%. Sequenced input: peripheral blood. All receptors derive from a woman in her thirties with acute or convalescent COVID-19.

The rearrangement uses TRBV3-1 (or the pseudogene TRBV3-2) and TRBJ2-7; 7 bases are a match to TRBD2. This CDR3 comprises 14 residues. Germline CDR1 and CDR2: LGHDT and YNNKEL (reference sequence). V lost 1 base, J lost 5 bases, and 5 bases stayed unmatched. The CDR3 region is CASSQGAGLDEQYF. CDR3 sequence (DNA): TGTGCCAGCAGCCAAGGAGCGGGGTTGGACGAGCAGTACTTC.

This rearrangement joins TRBV28 to TRBJ2-6, with 7 bases matching TRBD2. This CDR3 has 17 residues. With 6 bases clipped from V and 1 base from J, the junction kept 9 bases outside the gene matches. Germline V CDR1 and CDR2: MDHEN, SYDVKM. CDR3 sequence (DNA): TGTGCCAGCAGCCTATTACTGGGGGGGTCTGGGGCCAACGTCCTGACTTTC. It specifies CASSLLLGGSGANVLTF.

The rearrangement uses TRBV10-1 and TRBJ1-2; D ambiguous. CDR1 and CDR2 from the germline V gene are WNHNN and SYGVQD (reference sequence). The CDR3 extends over 13 amino acids. Trimming stripped 3 bases from V and 0 bases from J, with 5 bases between. This CDR3 is CASSEQTNYGYTF. The DNA of the CDR3 is TGCGCCAGCAGTGAACAGACTAACTATGGCTACACCTTC.

The chain recombines TRBV4-1 with TRBJ1-1, with D possibly TRBD1 on 6 matching bases. The CDR3 totals 14 residues. V dropped 3 bases and J dropped 2 bases, with 10 bases sitting between them. Germline CDR1 and CDR2: MGHRA and YSYEKL. The CDR3 reads CASSQNRDNTEAFF. The CDR3 nucleotides read TGCGCCAGCAGCCAGAACAGGGACAACACTGAAGCTTTCTTT.

The chain links TRBV6-2 or TRBV6-3 to TRBJ1-5, with TRBD1 matching 7 bases. Unmatched junction bases numbered 4, after V lost 4 bases and J lost 4 bases. The CDR3 consists of 14 residues. Germline-derived CDR1 and CDR2 are MNHEY and SVGEGT. The CDR3 region has the DNA TGTGCCAGCAGTTCGTCACAGGGGAATCAGCCCCAGCATTTT. Residues: CASSSSQGNQPQHF.

The chain employs TRBV7-2 and TRBJ2-7, with a possible D match to TRBD1 (7 bases). The CDR3 runs to 14 residues. Looked up from germline, CDR1 is SGHTA and CDR2 is FQGNSA. V was trimmed by 3 bases and J by 9 bases, leaving 18 bases between them. In nucleotides, the CDR3 is TGTGCCAGCAGCTTCTCGACAGGCAGGGGGGTGCAGTACTTC. Amino acid sequence: CASSFSTGRGVQYF.